These T cell receptor beta chains were read from a single sample in a study of T cells in localized non-small cell lung cancer. The assay was immunoSEQ multiplex PCR, and TCRdb's table has in-frame clones only and misses some. The sample consists of 45,000 to 65,000 clones, around three quarters of them appearing once. This sample comprised PBMCs, obtained before any cancer treatment. Receptors originate from a woman aged 35 to 70 with stage II lung adenocarcinoma. Each CDR3 is given with its conserved first and last residue. Some rows mark clone size as missing; the rest say once, few, many or name a class of expanded clone.

j_call | clone_size | v_call | cdr3_aa
TRBJ1-5 | NA | TRBV10-3 | CAVRDREGQPQHF
TRBJ2-1 | NA | TRBV9 | CASSVRVGAADEQFF
TRBJ1-2 | NA | TRBV6-5 | CASRNMYNYGYTF
TRBJ1-1 | once | TRBV29-1 | CSVRQGANTEAFF
TRBJ1-3 | NA | TRBV19 | CASSFAVPGNTIYF
TRBJ2-2 | NA | TRBV9 | CASSADISSGANTGELFF
TRBJ2-6 | NA | TRBV15 | CATSLAGANVLTF
TRBJ1-1 | NA | TRBV5-1 | CASSLAPSRTGGNTEAFF
TRBJ1-2 | NA | TRBV19 | CASSRQEPNYGYTF
TRBJ2-7 | NA | TRBV28 | CASSTLLGGDEQYF
TRBJ2-3 | NA | TRBV7-3 | CASSSTIQVNTQYF
TRBJ2-3 | NA | TRBV4-2 | CASSQRLGLGGPGTDTQYF
TRBJ1-1 | NA | TRBV5-1 | CASSDGTVEAFF
TRBJ1-5 | NA | TRBV27 | CASRHLSQPQHF
TRBJ2-5 | NA | TRBV27 | CASRLAGGGETQYF
TRBJ1-4 | NA | TRBV29-1 | CSVESSEKLFF
TRBJ1-1 | few | TRBV29-1 | CSGRRQDTNTEAFF
TRBJ2-3 | NA | TRBV28 | CASARLGGGSTDTQYF
TRBJ1-1 | once | TRBV19 | CASRPGQGAGGTEAFF
TRBJ2-2 | NA | TRBV29-1 | CSANSGSANTGELFF
TRBJ2-3 | NA | TRBV10-3 | CAIKDGGVSTDTQYF
TRBJ2-7 | NA | TRBV5-6 | CASSSGLGAYEQYF
TRBJ1-2 | once | TRBV19 | CASSILGYGYTF
TRBJ2-7 | NA | TRBV5-8 | CASSLYEQYF
TRBJ2-7 | NA | TRBV28 | CASGGTLYEQYF
TRBJ1-1 | NA | TRBV7-2 | CASSALQGSTEAFF
TRBJ1-1 | NA | TRBV7-9 | CASSWTGDEAFF
TRBJ2-1 | NA | TRBV7-3 | CASSLRLAGRNEQFF
TRBJ1-5 | many | TRBV7-9 | CASSLDSQPQHF
TRBJ1-1 | medium-sized | TRBV5-4 | CASSLDQGNTEAFF